This paragraph reports one T cell receptor (beta chain). The antigen remains undetermined. J gave up 6 bases and V 3 bases, and 14 bases lay outside the gene matches. The CDR3 is 17 residues long. Germline V gene data show CDR1 as LGHNA and CDR2 as YSLEER. These data come from a study of shared clonotypes between healthy human individuals. Notes on the study in general: Depth of sequencing was expected to influence donor clonotype sharing.

The assay was carried out at the deep level. Using 200 ng DNA, 30,000 to 35,000 T cell genomes, the sorted-subset replicate PCRs were run. In the original analysis: Junction-only immunoSEQ sequences carried no quality scores, so filtering differed. Profiled with immunoSEQ multiplex PCR; TCRdb holds only in-frame clones, not every one. The V and J calls and clone size come from that table; D and trimming were worked out from the DNA. The table has more than 2 million clones, approximately 94% seen once. The receptor comes from a man aged 18 to 35 in good health. The sample consisted of naive CD4+ T cells sorted from blood. Stated subset: CD45RA+ positively selected. The J gene is TRBJ1-1, the V gene TRBV4-3, with 9 bases aligning to TRBD1. CDR3 protein: CASSQQLTGQGLSEAFF. Here the CDR3 DNA reads TGCGCCAGCAGCCAGCAGCTCACGGGACAGGGACTTTCTGAAGCTTTCTTT.